The 25 T cell receptor beta chains below were found in one sample sequenced in a study of cytomegalovirus exposure and HLA in healthy donors. PCR used 60 Vbeta primers and 13 Jbeta primers. This table comes from immunoSEQ multiplex PCR, and its TCRdb copy is limited to in-frame clones, with some not included. The sample has some 120,000 clones; 75% to 85% are singletons. The specimen was PBMCs. These receptors were collected from a woman in her forties or fifties in good health and CMV-seropositive.

The chain links TRBV13 to TRBJ1-2; D is ambiguous. Germline V lookup: CDR1 PRHDT, CDR2 FYEKMQ (reference sequence). The CDR3 has 12 residues. V lost 5 bases and J lost 7, with 11 bases in between. CDR3 DNA: TGTGCCAGCAGCCTGCCGAGCTCTGGCTACACCTTC. Protein sequence: CASSLPSSGYTF.

By share, this clone counts as medium-sized. The V call is TRBV7-9, the J call TRBJ1-1; D perhaps matches TRBD1 (5 bases). CDR1 is SEHNR, CDR2 FQNEAQ, per germline (reference sequence). V was clipped by 0 bases and J by 7 bases, with 15 bases between them. The CDR3 is made up of 15 amino acids. DNA for the CDR3: TGTGCCAGCAGCTTAGCGGGGCCGGCCTCCGGTGAAGCTTTCTTT. This gives the protein CASSLAGPASGEAFF.

The chain uses TRBV6-5 and TRBJ2-7; possible D gene TRBD2, 7 bases. CDR1 and CDR2 from the germline V gene are MNHEY and SVGAGI. The CDR3 has 13 amino acids. V dropped 6 bases and J dropped 6 bases, with 15 bases sitting between them. The CDR3 sequence: CASRTPGGGEQYF. The DNA of the CDR3 is TGTGCCAGCAGAACCCCGGGGGGCGGCGAGCAGTACTTC.

V is TRBV2 and J is TRBJ2-1; D ambiguous. V was shortened by 7 bases and J by 2 bases, with 9 bases between the two germline ends. There are 13 residues in the CDR3. Germline V gives CDR1 SNHLY, CDR2 FYNNEI. CDR3: CASILETYNEQFF. For the CDR3, the DNA is TGTGCCAGCATTCTGGAGACCTACAATGAGCAGTTCTTC.

The V gene is TRBV7-2, the J gene TRBJ2-7, with TRBD2 matching over 8 bases. The CDR3 runs 14 residues. The junction had 3 bases not matched to a gene; V was cut back by 2 bases and J by 3 bases. Germline V gene data show CDR1 as SGHTA and CDR2 as FQGNSA. CDR3 loop: CASSLSSGGYEQYF. CDR3 bases: TGTGCCAGCAGCTTATCGAGCGGGGGCTACGAGCAGTACTTC.

The chain has TRBV29-1 and TRBJ2-3, with 11 bases lining up with TRBD2. This CDR3 comprises 14 residues. Germline V gives CDR1 SQVTM, CDR2 ANQGSEA. The ends lost 7 bases at V and 4 bases at J; junction bases unmatched: 7. CDR3 in DNA: TGCAGCGCCCCGATAGCGGGAGGGTCAGATACGCAGTATTTT. It specifies CSAPIAGGSDTQYF.

Of note for this clone: Its ends do not fully match the called genes, so a read error is possible. The rearrangement joins TRBV9 to TRBJ2-1; TRBD2 matches at 16 bases. CDR3 length equals 14 residues. CDR1 and CDR2 (germline): SGDLS, YYNGEE. The CDR3 bases are TGTGCCAGCAGCGCCGGGACTAGCGGGAGGGCCATACTCTTC. Translating gives CASSAGTSGRAILF.

The rearrangement joins TRBV4-2 to TRBJ2-5; TRBD2 aligns across 8 bases. Germline V gene sequence: CDR1 LGHNA, CDR2 YNFKEQ. CDR3 size: 14 residues. The V segment lost 5 bases and the J segment 5 bases; nucleotides outside the gene matches: 7. CDR3 nucleotide sequence: TGTGCCAGCAGCTCGGGCGGGGGGTTTGAGACCCAGTACTTC. It translates to CASSSGGGFETQYF.

This chain connects TRBV11-3 to TRBJ2-2; D not resolved. With 1 base removed from V and 4 bases from J, the gap between germline ends came to 10 bases. The CDR3 contains 15 residues. Germline CDR1 reads SGHNT; CDR2 reads YENEEA. The CDR3 bases are TGTGCCAGCAGCTTAGCAGGTTTTCGCACCGGGGAGCTGTTTTTT. This codes for CASSLAGFRTGELFF.

This chain uses TRBV5-1 with TRBJ1-4; D gene uncertain. The CDR3 consists of 14 residues. Germline V gene sequence: CDR1 SGHRS, CDR2 YFSETQ. Trimming took off 0 bases at V and 7 bases at J, with 10 bases between the two ends. CDR3 sequence reads: CASSLGAAPEKLFF. Written as DNA, the CDR3 is TGCGCCAGCAGCTTGGGAGCCGCGCCTGAAAAACTGTTTTTT.

V is TRBV27 and J is TRBJ2-7; tentative D call: TRBD2 (6 bases). The CDR3 sequence is 15 residues long. Trimming pared 3 bases from V and 4 bases from J, leaving 16 bases between. Germline-derived CDR1 and CDR2 are MNHEY and SMNVEV (reference sequence). The CDR3 nucleotides are TGTGCCAGCAGTTTTTATGGGGGGAATATTTACGAGCAGTACTTC. Its translation is CASSFYGGNIYEQYF.

J is TRBJ2-7 and V is TRBV10-3; 9 bases are shared with TRBD1. Trimming removed 6 bases from V and 5 bases from J; junction bases left unmatched: 5. CDR1 and CDR2 from the germline V gene are ENHRY and SYGVKD. CDR3 size: 13 residues. CDR3 nucleotides: TGTGCCATCAGGGGACAGGGCAACAACGAGCAGTACTTC. It translates to CAIRGQGNNEQYF.

V usage is TRBV10-3 and J usage is TRBJ2-7, with 10 bases identical to TRBD1. The CDR3 has 15 residues. Trimming took 10 bases from V and 1 from J; bases not matched to a gene: 10. Germline CDR1 ENHRY, CDR2 SYGVKD. The CDR3 sequence is CASGQGVTTSYEQYF. The CDR3 DNA reads TGTGCCAGCGGACAGGGGGTAACAACATCCTACGAGCAGTACTTC.

Only a few counts were recorded for this clone. The genes are TRBV28 and TRBJ1-1, with D unresolved. The CDR3 has 11 residues. Trimming left V 7 bases short and J 1 base short, with 4 bases between. From germline, CDR1 is MDHEN and CDR2 SYDVKM. CDR3 DNA: TGTGCCAGCACCAAGAACACTGAAGCTTTCTTT. This translates into CASTKNTEAFF.

The V and J genes are TRBV27 and TRBJ2-2; TRBD2 is a possible D gene (7 bases). This CDR3 is 16 amino acids long. Per the germline V gene, CDR1 is MNHEY and CDR2 is SMNVEV (reference sequence). V lost 6 bases and J 6 bases, leaving 20 bases between the germline ends. Written as DNA, the CDR3 is TGTGCCAGCAGAGGACTAGAACAGGGTAACGCCGGGGAGCTGTTTTTT. Translating gives CASRGLEQGNAGELFF.

This rearrangement joins TRBV9 to TRBJ1-2; no clear D. The V and J ends lost 0 bases and 8 bases respectively, with 11 bases between them. This CDR3 spans 13 amino acids. Germline V lookup: CDR1 SGDLS, CDR2 YYNGEE. CDR3 residues: CASSVGVARGYTF. The DNA for the CDR3 is TGTGCCAGCAGCGTAGGGGTGGCGCGGGGCTACACCTTC.

CDR3 loop: CASAPGCHTQPQHF. DNA for the CDR3: TGTGCCAGCGCCCCCGGTTGCCATACCCAGCCCCAGCATTTT. This chain joins TRBV6-1 and TRBJ1-5, with no clear D. V dropped 8 bases and J dropped 7 bases, with 18 bases sitting between them. In germline, CDR1 is MNHNS, CDR2 SASEGT. This CDR3 contains 14 residues.

This chain uses TRBV7-2 with TRBJ2-2, with TRBD2 matching 15 bases. The CDR3 is 16 amino acids. CDR1 and CDR2 from the germline V gene are SGHTA and FQGNSA. V lost 4 bases and J lost 7; bases outside the gene matches: 4. CDR3 amino acids: CASSSGLAGGHGELFF. The DNA for the CDR3 is TGTGCCAGCAGCTCGGGACTAGCGGGAGGCCACGGGGAGCTGTTTTTT.

This clone was counted a few times. J is TRBJ2-5 and V is TRBV6-9, with 15 bases lining up with TRBD2. Trimming took 0 bases from V and 4 from J; bases not matched to a gene: 6. CDR3 length: 18 amino acids. Per germline, CDR1 MNHGY and CDR2 SVAAGI. The CDR3 sequence is CASSYSPRTSGRAETQYF. The CDR3 nucleotides are TGTGCCAGCAGTTATTCCCCCAGGACTAGCGGGAGGGCAGAGACCCAGTACTTC.

The count of this clone is one. The V and J genes are TRBV2 and TRBJ2-5, with D tentatively TRBD1 (6 bases). CDR1 is SNHLY and CDR2 is FYNNEI in the germline V gene. The CDR3 contains 12 residues. V lost 9 bases and J lost 5, with 13 bases in between. The DNA of the CDR3 is TGTGCCAGTCGGGACCAGGGGGAGACCCAGTACTTC. The encoded protein is CASRDQGETQYF.

V gene TRBV27 combines with J gene TRBJ2-4; D is possibly TRBD1 (5 bases). The germline gives CDR1 MNHEY, CDR2 SMNVEV (reference sequence). The V end lost 6 bases, the J end lost 2 bases, and 11 bases lay between the germline ends. The CDR3 is made up of 14 amino acids. CDR3 nucleotides: TGTGCCAGCAGAACAAGGGGCCCCAAAAACATTCAGTACTTC. Amino acid sequence: CASRTRGPKNIQYF.

The V gene is TRBV7-2, the J gene TRBJ1-1; 8 bases match TRBD1. The germline gives CDR1 SGHTA, CDR2 FQGNSA. V lost 5 bases, J lost 0 bases, and 17 bases stayed unmatched. CDR3 length: 19 residues. For the CDR3, the DNA is TGTGCCAGCAGCCTGCCAGCGATTGGGAGACAGGGGATGAACACTGAAGCTTTCTTT. Amino acids: CASSLPAIGRQGMNTEAFF.

The J gene is TRBJ1-2, the V gene TRBV5-1; the match to TRBD1 covers 11 bases. There are 16 residues in the CDR3. The junction had 6 bases not matched to a gene; V was cut back by 1 base and J by 4 bases. Germline CDR1 reads SGHRS; CDR2 reads YFSETQ. The CDR3 sequence: CASSLFPGTGGYGYTF. CDR3 DNA sequence: TGCGCCAGCAGCTTGTTTCCCGGGACAGGGGGCTATGGCTACACCTTC.

The chain's CDR3 is CASSPTANTGELFF. DNA for the CDR3: TGTGCCAGCAGCCCGACAGCGAACACCGGGGAGCTGTTTTTT. The V and J genes are TRBV7-3 and TRBJ2-2; tentative D call: TRBD1 (5 bases). Germline CDR1 is SGHTA and CDR2 is FQGTGA. This CDR3 is built from 14 residues. V gave up 5 bases and J gave up 0 bases, with 7 bases separating them.

The chain recombines TRBV6-8 with TRBJ2-1; possibly TRBD2 for D (6 bases). The CDR3 contains 15 residues. Germline-derived CDR1 and CDR2 are MNHGY and SAAAGT. The ends were cut back, 8 bases at V and 9 bases at J, with 23 bases in the middle. The CDR3 loop reads CASGTCDTSPSEQFF. In DNA, the CDR3 is TGTGCCAGCGGAACGTGTGATACTAGCCCCTCTGAGCAGTTCTTC.